The rows below give T cell receptor beta chains drawn from one sample of a study of shared clonotypes between healthy human individuals. Assay used: immunoSEQ multiplex PCR; TCRdb lists only in-frame clones, some missing. In the table there are approximately 720,000 clones, roughly nine tenths of which are singletons. The material sequenced was naive CD8+ T cells sorted from blood. The receptors stem from a young man in good health. Each CDR3 is given with its conserved first and last residue. The D gene is left open where the match is weak. Clone size is shown for a subset of rows, as once, few, many or a class of expanded clone.

V	size	J	D	CDR3	DNA
TRBV6-1	.	TRBJ2-3	.	CASNDGTDTQYF	TGTGCCAGCAACGACGGCACAGATACGCAGTATTTT
TRBV11-2	.	TRBJ2-3	.	CASSLTVGALYPGDTQYF	TGTGCCAGCAGCTTAACCGTCGGAGCCCTCTATCCGGGGGATACGCAGTATTTT
TRBV7-9	.	TRBJ1-2	.	CASSLSRHYDGYTF	TGTGCCAGCAGCCTGAGTAGGCACTACGATGGCTACACCTTC
TRBV11-2	.	TRBJ2-2	.	CASSSYRDLPTGELFF	TGTGCCAGCAGCTCTTACCGGGACTTACCCACCGGGGAGCTGTTTTTT
TRBV19	.	TRBJ1-2	.	CASSIDWVTTNYGYTF	TGTGCCAGTAGTATAGACTGGGTCACTACAAACTATGGCTACACCTTC
TRBV7-9	once	TRBJ2-3	.	CASTEPVEASGTRTDTQYF	TGTGCCAGCACCGAACCCGTTGAGGCTAGTGGTACAAGGACAGATACGCAGTATTTT
TRBV9	.	TRBJ2-7	TRBD2	CASSGTSGPYEQYF	TGTGCCAGCAGCGGGACTAGCGGGCCCTACGAGCAGTACTTC
TRBV13	.	TRBJ2-7	.	CASSNGRGYEQYF	TGTGCCAGCAGCAACGGGCGGGGCTACGAGCAGTACTTC
TRBV5-6	.	TRBJ2-7	TRBD2	CASSPGTSEYEQYF	TGTGCCAGCAGCCCGGGGACTAGCGAATACGAGCAGTACTTC
TRBV10-1	.	TRBJ2-3	.	CASRGDSYTQYF	TGCGCCAGCAGGGGAGACAGTTATACGCAGTATTTT
TRBV29-1	.	TRBJ2-7	TRBD1	CSVVGTGDEQYF	TGCAGCGTTGTTGGGACAGGGGACGAGCAGTACTTC
TRBV9	.	TRBJ1-2	.	CASSPPRGGGYTF	TGTGCCAGCAGCCCCCCTCGTGGGGGAGGCTACACCTTC
TRBV5-1	.	TRBJ2-7	TRBD2	CATRSGNGASEQYF	TGCGCCACCCGAAGCGGGAACGGAGCCTCCGAGCAGTACTTC
TRBV7-9	.	TRBJ2-7	.	CASSLDRRGRYEQYF	TGTGCCAGCAGCCTCGACAGGCGTGGACGGTACGAGCAGTACTTC
TRBV27	.	TRBJ2-3	TRBD2	CASSGRAVDTQYF	TGTGCCAGCAGCGGGAGGGCCGTAGATACGCAGTATTTT
TRBV2	.	TRBJ2-3	TRBD2	CASKEGLAGVDTQYF	TGTGCCAGCAAAGAGGGACTAGCGGGAGTAGATACGCAGTATTTT
TRBV6-1	.	TRBJ2-2	TRBD2	CASSGRLAGGSGELFF	TGTGCCAGCAGTGGGAGACTAGCGGGAGGGTCCGGGGAGCTGTTTTTT
TRBV9	.	TRBJ2-3	.	CASSDGPADTQYF	TGTGCCAGCAGCGACGGACCCGCAGATACGCAGTATTTT
TRBV29-1	.	TRBJ2-1	.	CSVLRVNGGSEQFF	TGCAGCGTCTTGAGGGTGAACGGGGGCTCTGAGCAGTTCTTC
TRBV4-3	.	TRBJ1-2	TRBD1	CASSLTGGGYGYTF	TGCGCCAGCAGCCTAACAGGGGGCGGCTATGGCTACACCTTC
TRBV2	once	TRBJ2-5	.	CASSEASGVRTQETQYF	TGTGCCAGCAGTGAAGCTTCAGGTGTGAGGACCCAAGAGACCCAGTACTTC
TRBV6-5	.	TRBJ1-1	.	CASSYSMGAYTEAFF	TGTGCCAGCAGTTACTCGATGGGGGCGTACACTGAAGCTTTCTTT
TRBV27	.	TRBJ2-1	TRBD2	CASSLVAGGPNEQFF	TGTGCCAGCAGTTTAGTGGCGGGAGGGCCGAATGAGCAGTTCTTC
TRBV10-1	.	TRBJ1-4	TRBD1	CASSESRGQGNEKLFF	TGCGCCAGCAGTGAGTCTCGGGGACAGGGGAATGAAAAACTGTTTTTT
TRBV7-9	.	TRBJ1-2	.	CASSLDSYGYTF	TGTGCCAGCAGTTTAGACAGCTATGGCTACACCTTC
TRBV4-3	.	TRBJ2-5	.	CASSQDTGETQYF	TGCGCCAGCAGCCAAGATACAGGGGAGACCCAGTACTTC
TRBV4-1	.	TRBJ2-5	.	CASSQDLTPQETQYF	TGCGCCAGCAGCCAAGACCTAACACCACAAGAGACCCAGTACTTC
TRBV28	.	TRBJ1-5	.	CASSLTPVSGRNQPQHF	TGTGCCAGCAGTTTAACCCCTGTTTCAGGCCGCAATCAGCCCCAGCATTTT
TRBV27	once	TRBJ2-1	.	CASSLVWQGREQFF	TGTGCCAGCAGTTTAGTTTGGCAGGGACGTGAGCAGTTCTTC
TRBV9	.	TRBJ1-2	TRBD1	CASSVYPPQGAGGYTF	TGTGCCAGCAGCGTATACCCCCCCCAGGGGGCGGGTGGCTACACCTTC
TRBV18	.	TRBJ2-7	.	CASSPERADEQYF	TGTGCCAGCTCACCCGAACGGGCGGACGAGCAGTACTTC
TRBV5-4	.	TRBJ2-7	TRBD2	CASSKITLQREIVYEQYF	TGTGCCAGCAGCAAAATAACCCTCCAGCGGGAGATTGTATACGAGCAGTACTTC
TRBV6-5	.	TRBJ2-5	.	CASSYSGQAKTQYF	TGTGCCAGCAGTTACTCGGGGCAGGCGAAGACCCAGTACTTC
TRBV6-6	.	TRBJ2-1	.	CASSSGRTHNEQFF	TGTGCCAGCAGCTCGGGCAGGACCCACAATGAGCAGTTCTTC
TRBV14	.	TRBJ2-1	TRBD2	CASSRHSPAGFYNEQFF	TGTGCCAGCAGCCGCCACTCCCCAGCGGGATTTTACAATGAGCAGTTCTTC
TRBV10-3	.	TRBJ2-7	TRBD2	CAIGDSGTSYEQYF	TGTGCCATCGGGGACTCCGGGACTAGCTACGAGCAGTACTTC
TRBV9	few	TRBJ1-2	.	CASSGPGYTF	TGTGCCAGCAGCGGCCCAGGCTACACCTTC
TRBV10-3	once	TRBJ2-1	.	CAIKAGSSYNEQFF	TGTGCCATCAAGGCGGGGAGCTCCTACAATGAGCAGTTCTTC
TRBV7-9	once	TRBJ2-1	TRBD2	CASSPHLAGVDNEQFF	TGTGCCAGCAGCCCTCATCTAGCGGGAGTTGATAATGAGCAGTTCTTC
TRBV11-3	.	TRBJ2-3	.	CASSLAGTPDTQYF	TGTGCCAGCAGCTTAGCCGGCACCCCAGATACGCAGTATTTT
TRBV27	few	TRBJ2-2	.	CASSFYGPNTGELFF	TGTGCCAGCAGTTTTTACGGACCGAACACCGGGGAGCTGTTTTTT
TRBV2	.	TRBJ2-1	TRBD2	CASSGGLAKSSYNEQFF	TGTGCCAGCAGTGGGGGACTAGCCAAAAGCTCCTACAATGAGCAGTTCTTC
TRBV5-5	once	TRBJ2-2	.	CASSLTTGTGELFF	TGTGCCAGCAGCTTAACGACGGGTACCGGGGAGCTGTTTTTT
TRBV6-5	.	TRBJ2-7	.	CASSYSSAYEQYF	TGTGCCAGCAGTTACTCATCTGCCTACGAGCAGTACTTC